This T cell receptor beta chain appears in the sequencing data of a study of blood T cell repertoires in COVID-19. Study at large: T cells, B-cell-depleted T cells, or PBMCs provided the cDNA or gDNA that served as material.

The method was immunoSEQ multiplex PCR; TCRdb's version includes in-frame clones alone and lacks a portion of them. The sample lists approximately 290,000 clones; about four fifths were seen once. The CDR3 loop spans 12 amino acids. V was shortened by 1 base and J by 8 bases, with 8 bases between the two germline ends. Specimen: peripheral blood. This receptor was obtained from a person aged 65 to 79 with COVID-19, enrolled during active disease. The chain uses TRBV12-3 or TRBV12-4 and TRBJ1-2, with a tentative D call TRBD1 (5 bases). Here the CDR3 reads CASSLEEGGYTF. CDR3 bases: TGTGCCAGCAGTTTAGAGGAGGGGGGCTACACCTTC.